The next 5 T cell receptor beta chains were all read from a single sample in a study of blood T cell repertoires in COVID-19. Generated by immunoSEQ multiplex PCR, the TCRdb table keeps only in-frame clones and is missing some. In the table there are 250,000 or so clones, approximately 85% of which are singletons. The sample comprised PBMCs or T cells enriched from blood (not recorded which). Receptors were obtained from a woman aged 45-65 years who had recovered from COVID-19.

The chain joins TRBV6-5 to TRBJ1-2; 7 positions match TRBD1. CDR3 size: 16 residues. After removal of 0 bases from V and 5 bases from J, the junction contained 9 bases not matched to a gene. Germline CDR1 reads MNHEY; CDR2 reads SVGAGI. The CDR3 loop is CASSYSMEGARYGYTF. In DNA, the CDR3 is TGTGCCAGCAGTTACTCGATGGAGGGGGCGAGGTATGGCTACACCTTC.

The V call is TRBV5-1, the J call TRBJ2-7, with 9 bases matching TRBD2. Looked up from germline, CDR1 is SGHRS and CDR2 is YFSETQ. The CDR3 is 15 amino acids. After removal of 1 base from V and 4 bases from J, the junction contained 6 bases not matched to a gene. The CDR3: CASSLWAGGPYEQYF. DNA for the CDR3: TGCGCCAGCAGCTTGTGGGCGGGAGGGCCTTACGAGCAGTACTTC.

J is TRBJ1-1 and V is TRBV11-2; D may be TRBD1 (5 bases). Germline values: CDR1 SGHAT, CDR2 FQNNGV. V was trimmed by 2 bases and J by 0 bases, leaving 7 bases between them. The CDR3 length is 14 residues. CDR3 coding DNA: TGTGCCAGCAGCTTAAGACAGATGAACACTGAAGCTTTCTTT. This sequence encodes CASSLRQMNTEAFF.

The chain links TRBV5-1 to TRBJ2-1; D gene unclear. The CDR3 contains 14 residues. Germline lookup yields CDR1 SGHRS and CDR2 YFSETQ. V dropped 1 base and J dropped 3 bases, with 8 bases sitting between them. In DNA form, the CDR3 reads TGCGCCAGCAGCTTGTTTGAGAGCTACAATGAGCAGTTCTTC. Protein sequence: CASSLFESYNEQFF.

This clone was counted many times. The V call is TRBV11-2, the J call TRBJ2-3; 7 bases fit TRBD2. J lost 6 bases, V lost 2 bases, and 8 bases had no gene match. The CDR3 totals 15 residues. Germline V gene data show CDR1 as SGHAT and CDR2 as FQNNGV. DNA of the CDR3: TGTGCCAGCAGCTTATTGGCGGGAGTGGGGGATACGCAGTATTTT. Its protein is CASSLLAGVGDTQYF.